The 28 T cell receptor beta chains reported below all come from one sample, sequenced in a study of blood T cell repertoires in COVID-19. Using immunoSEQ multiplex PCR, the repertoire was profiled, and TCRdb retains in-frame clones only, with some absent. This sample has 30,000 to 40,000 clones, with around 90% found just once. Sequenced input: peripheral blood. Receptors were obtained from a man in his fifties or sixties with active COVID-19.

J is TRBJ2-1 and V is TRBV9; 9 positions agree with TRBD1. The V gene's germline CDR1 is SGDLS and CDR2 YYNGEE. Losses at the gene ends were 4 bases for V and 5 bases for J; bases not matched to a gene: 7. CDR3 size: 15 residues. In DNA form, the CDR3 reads TGTGCCAGCAGCTTAGGACAGGGGTACCACAATGAGCAGTTCTTC. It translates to CASSLGQGYHNEQFF. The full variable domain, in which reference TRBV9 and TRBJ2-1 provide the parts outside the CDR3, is DSGVTQTPKHLITATGQRVTLRCSPRSGDLSVYWYQQSLDQGLQFLIQYYNGEERAKGNILERFSAQQFPDLHSELNLSSLELGDSALYFCASSLGQGYHNEQFFGPGTRLTVL.

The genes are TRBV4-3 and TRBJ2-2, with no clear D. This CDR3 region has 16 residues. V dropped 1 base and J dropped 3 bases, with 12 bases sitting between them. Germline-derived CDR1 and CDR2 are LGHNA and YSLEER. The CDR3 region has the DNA TGCGCCAGCAGCCAAGTTCTTAGCCCTTACACCGGGGAGCTGTTTTTT. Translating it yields CASSQVLSPYTGELFF.

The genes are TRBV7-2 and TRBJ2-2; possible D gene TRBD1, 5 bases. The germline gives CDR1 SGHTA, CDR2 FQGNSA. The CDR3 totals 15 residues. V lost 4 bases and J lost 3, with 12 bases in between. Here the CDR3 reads CASSSQGGHTGELFF. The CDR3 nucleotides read TGTGCCAGCAGCTCGCAGGGCGGTCACACCGGGGAGCTGTTTTTT.

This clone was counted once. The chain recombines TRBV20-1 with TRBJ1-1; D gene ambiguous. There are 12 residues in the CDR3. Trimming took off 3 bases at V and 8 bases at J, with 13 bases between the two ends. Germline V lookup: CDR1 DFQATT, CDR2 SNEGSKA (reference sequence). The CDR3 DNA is TGCAGTGCTAGTCCGAGGAGGGCAGAAGCTTTCTTT. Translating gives CSASPRRAEAFF.

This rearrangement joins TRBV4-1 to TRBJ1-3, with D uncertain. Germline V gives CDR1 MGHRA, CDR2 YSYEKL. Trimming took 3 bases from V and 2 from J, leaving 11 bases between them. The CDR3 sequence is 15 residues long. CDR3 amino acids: CASSQVPGTGNTIYF. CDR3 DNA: TGCGCCAGCAGCCAGGTTCCCGGGACTGGAAACACCATATATTTT.

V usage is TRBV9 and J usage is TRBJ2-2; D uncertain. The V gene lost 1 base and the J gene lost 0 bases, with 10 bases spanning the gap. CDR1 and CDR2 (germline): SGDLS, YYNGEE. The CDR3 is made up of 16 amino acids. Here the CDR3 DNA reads TGTGCCAGCAGCGTATCTCCTATTTCGAACACCGGGGAGCTGTTTTTT. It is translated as CASSVSPISNTGELFF.

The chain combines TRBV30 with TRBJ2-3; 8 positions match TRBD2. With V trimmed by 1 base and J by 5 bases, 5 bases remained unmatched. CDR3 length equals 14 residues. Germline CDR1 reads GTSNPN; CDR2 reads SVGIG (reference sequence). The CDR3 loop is CAWSAGLGGDTQYF. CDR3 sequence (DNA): TGTGCCTGGAGTGCGGGACTAGGGGGAGATACGCAGTATTTT.

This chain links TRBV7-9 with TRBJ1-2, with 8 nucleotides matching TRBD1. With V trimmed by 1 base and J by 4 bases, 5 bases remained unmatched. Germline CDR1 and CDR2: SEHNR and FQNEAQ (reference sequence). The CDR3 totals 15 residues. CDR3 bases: TGTGCCAGCAGCTTAGAGGACAGGGTGGGCTATGGCTACACCTTC. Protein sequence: CASSLEDRVGYGYTF.

CDR3 sequence reads: CASSLSGGRYEQYF. CDR3 nucleotides: TGTGCCAGCAGTCTTAGCGGGGGCCGCTACGAGCAGTACTTC. The chain links TRBV6-5 to TRBJ2-7; 9 nucleotides align to TRBD2. Losses at the gene ends were 5 bases for V and 3 bases for J; bases not matched to a gene: 5. Germline values: CDR1 MNHEY, CDR2 SVGAGI. The CDR3 is made up of 14 amino acids.

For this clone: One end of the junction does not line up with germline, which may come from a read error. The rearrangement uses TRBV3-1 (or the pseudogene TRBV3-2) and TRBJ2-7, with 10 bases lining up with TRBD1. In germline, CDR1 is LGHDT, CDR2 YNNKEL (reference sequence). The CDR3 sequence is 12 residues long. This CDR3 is CASSFRQGAHSF. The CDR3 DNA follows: TGTGCCAGCAGCTTCCGACAGGGGGCCCACAGCTTC.

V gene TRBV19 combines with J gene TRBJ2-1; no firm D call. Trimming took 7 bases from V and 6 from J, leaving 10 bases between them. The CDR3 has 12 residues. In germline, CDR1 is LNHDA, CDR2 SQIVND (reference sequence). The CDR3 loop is CASKAGTNEQFF. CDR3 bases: TGTGCCAGTAAAGCTGGTACCAATGAGCAGTTCTTC.

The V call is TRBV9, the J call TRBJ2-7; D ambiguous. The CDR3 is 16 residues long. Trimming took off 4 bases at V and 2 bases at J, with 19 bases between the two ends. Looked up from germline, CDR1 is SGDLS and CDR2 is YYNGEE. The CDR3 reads CASSPSPVLGTYEQYF. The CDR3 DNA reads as TGTGCCAGCAGCCCGAGTCCAGTGTTGGGCACCTACGAGCAGTACTTC. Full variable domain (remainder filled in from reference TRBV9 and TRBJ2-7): DSGVTQTPKHLITATGQRVTLRCSPRSGDLSVYWYQQSLDQGLQFLIQYYNGEERAKGNILERFSAQQFPDLHSELNLSSLELGDSALYFCASSPSPVLGTYEQYFGPGTRLTVT.

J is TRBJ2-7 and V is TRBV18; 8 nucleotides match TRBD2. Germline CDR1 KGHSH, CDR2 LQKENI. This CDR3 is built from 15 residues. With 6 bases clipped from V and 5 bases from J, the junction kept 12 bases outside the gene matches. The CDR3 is CASSLPGGLRNEQYF. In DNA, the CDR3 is TGTGCCAGCTCCCTACCGGGGGGGCTAAGAAACGAGCAGTACTTC. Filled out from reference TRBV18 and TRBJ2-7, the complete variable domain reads NAGVMQNPRHLVRRRGQEARLRCSPMKGHSHVYWYRQLPEEGLKFMVYLQKENIIDESGMPKERFSAEFPKEGPSILRIQQVVRGDSAAYFCASSLPGGLRNEQYFGPGTRLTVT.

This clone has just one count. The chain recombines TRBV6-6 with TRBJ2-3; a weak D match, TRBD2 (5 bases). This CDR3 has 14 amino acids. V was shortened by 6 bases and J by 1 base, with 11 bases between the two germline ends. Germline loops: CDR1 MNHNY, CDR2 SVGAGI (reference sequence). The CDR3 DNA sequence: TGTGCCAGCAGGAGGGAGATGGGCACAGATACGCAGTATTTT. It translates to CASRREMGTDTQYF.

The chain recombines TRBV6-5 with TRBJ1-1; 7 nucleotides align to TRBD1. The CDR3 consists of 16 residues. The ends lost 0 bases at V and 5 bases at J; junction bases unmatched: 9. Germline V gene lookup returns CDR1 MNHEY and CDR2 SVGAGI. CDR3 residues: CASSYSSSGGRTEAFF. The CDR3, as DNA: TGTGCCAGCAGTTACTCATCTTCAGGGGGTAGGACTGAAGCTTTCTTT.

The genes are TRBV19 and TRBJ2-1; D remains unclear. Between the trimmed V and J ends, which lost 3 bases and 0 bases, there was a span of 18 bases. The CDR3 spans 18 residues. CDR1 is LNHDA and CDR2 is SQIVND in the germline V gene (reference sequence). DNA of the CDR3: TGTGCCAGTAGTATTACGCTGACTCGACGAAGCTCCTACAATGAGCAGTTCTTC. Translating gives CASSITLTRRSSYNEQFF.

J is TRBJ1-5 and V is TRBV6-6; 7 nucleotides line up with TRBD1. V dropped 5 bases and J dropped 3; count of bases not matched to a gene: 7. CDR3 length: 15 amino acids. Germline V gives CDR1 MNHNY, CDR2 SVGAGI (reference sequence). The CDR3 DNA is TGTGCCAGCAGTGACCCAGACAGGGTCAATCAGCCCCAGCATTTT. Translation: CASSDPDRVNQPQHF.

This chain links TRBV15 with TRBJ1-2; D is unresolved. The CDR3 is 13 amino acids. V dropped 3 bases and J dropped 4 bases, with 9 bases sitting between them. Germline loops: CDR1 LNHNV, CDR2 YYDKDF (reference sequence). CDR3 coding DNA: TGTGCCACCAGCAGGGCAAGATTCTATGGCTACACCTTC. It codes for CATSRARFYGYTF.

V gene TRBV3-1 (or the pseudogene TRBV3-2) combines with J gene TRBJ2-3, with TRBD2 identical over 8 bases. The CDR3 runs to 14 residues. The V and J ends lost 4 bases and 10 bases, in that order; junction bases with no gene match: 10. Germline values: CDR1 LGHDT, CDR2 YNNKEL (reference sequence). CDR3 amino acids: CASSPASGLVAQYF. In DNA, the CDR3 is TGTGCCAGCAGCCCCGCCTCGGGACTAGTAGCGCAGTATTTT.

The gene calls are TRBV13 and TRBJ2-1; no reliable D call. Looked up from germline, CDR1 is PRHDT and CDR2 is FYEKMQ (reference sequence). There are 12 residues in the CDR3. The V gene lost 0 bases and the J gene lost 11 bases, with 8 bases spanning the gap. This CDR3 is CASSLGTLQQFF. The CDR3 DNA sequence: TGTGCCAGCAGCTTAGGGACTCTGCAGCAGTTCTTC.

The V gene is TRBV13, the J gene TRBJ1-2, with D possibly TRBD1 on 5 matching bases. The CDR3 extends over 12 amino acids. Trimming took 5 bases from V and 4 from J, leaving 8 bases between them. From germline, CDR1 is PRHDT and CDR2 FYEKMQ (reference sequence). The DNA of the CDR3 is TGTGCCAGCAGCACAGGTGCCTATGGCTACACCTTC. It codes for CASSTGAYGYTF.

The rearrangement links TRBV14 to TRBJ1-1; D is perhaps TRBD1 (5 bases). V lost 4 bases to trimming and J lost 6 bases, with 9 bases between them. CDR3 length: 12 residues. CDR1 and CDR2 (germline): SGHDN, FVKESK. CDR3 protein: CASSPGLAEAFF. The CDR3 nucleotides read TGTGCCAGCAGCCCGGGACTCGCTGAAGCTTTCTTT.

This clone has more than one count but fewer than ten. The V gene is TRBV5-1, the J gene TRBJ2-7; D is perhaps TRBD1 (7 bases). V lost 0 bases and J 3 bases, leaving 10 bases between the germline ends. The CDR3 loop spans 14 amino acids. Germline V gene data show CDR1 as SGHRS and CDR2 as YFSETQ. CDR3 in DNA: TGCGCCAGCAGCTTGGACAGGGGAGGCTACGAGCAGTACTTC. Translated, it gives CASSLDRGGYEQYF.

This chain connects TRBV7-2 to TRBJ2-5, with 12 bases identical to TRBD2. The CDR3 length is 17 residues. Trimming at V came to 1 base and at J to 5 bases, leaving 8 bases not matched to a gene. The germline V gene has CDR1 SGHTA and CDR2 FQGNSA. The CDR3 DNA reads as TGTGCCAGCAGCTTAGGCGCTAGCGGGGGGGCCTGGGAGACCCAGTACTTC. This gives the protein CASSLGASGGAWETQYF.

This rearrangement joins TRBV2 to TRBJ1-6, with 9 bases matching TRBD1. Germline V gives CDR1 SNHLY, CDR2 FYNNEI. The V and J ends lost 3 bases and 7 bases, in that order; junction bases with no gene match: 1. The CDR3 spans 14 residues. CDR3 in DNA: TGTGCCAGCAGTGAGACAGGGGGGAATTCACCCCTCCACTTT. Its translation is CASSETGGNSPLHF.

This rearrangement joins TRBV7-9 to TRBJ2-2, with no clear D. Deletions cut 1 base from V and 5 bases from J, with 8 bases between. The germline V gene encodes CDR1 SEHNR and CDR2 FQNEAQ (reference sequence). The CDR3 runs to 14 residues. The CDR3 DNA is TGTGCCAGCAGCTTAGACGTGGAGACCGGGGAGCTGTTTTTT. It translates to CASSLDVETGELFF.

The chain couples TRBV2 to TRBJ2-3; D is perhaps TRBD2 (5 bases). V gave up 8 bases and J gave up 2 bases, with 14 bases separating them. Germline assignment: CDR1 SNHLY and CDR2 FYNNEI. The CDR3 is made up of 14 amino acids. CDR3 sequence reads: CASGLDRDTDTQYF. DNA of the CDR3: TGTGCCAGCGGGTTAGACCGGGACACAGATACGCAGTATTTT. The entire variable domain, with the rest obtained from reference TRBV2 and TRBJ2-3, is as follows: EPEVTQTPSHQVTQMGQEVILRCVPISNHLYFYWYRQILGQKVEFLVSFYNNEISEKSEIFDDQFSVERPDGSNFTLKIRSTKLEDSAMYFCASGLDRDTDTQYFGPGTRLTVL.

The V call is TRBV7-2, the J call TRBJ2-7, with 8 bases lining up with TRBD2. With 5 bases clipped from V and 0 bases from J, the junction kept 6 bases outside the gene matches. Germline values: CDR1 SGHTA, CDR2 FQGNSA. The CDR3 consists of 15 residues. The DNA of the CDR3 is TGTGCCAGCAGCCCCGCGGGGGGTTACTCCTACGAGCAGTACTTC. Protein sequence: CASSPAGGYSYEQYF.